This passage covers 14 T cell receptor beta chains from one sample sequenced in a study of T cell repertoires in cytomegalovirus infection (dated by TCRdb to about 2019). Sequencing used an Illumina HiSeq 1500. The raw public data were reprocessed by TCRdb itself: fastp quality trimming at Q25, MiXCR clonotype calling, in-frame beta chains only. Each CDR3 protein appears once, grouped with its most common genes and DNA. The sample profile shows around 630,000 distinct CDR3 sequences; about 24% of them were found once. Jointly, the top ten make up 6.5% to 10% of the sample. Material: CD8+ T cells from PBMCs. Receptors were obtained from a human donor in good health (CMV status not recorded). Some clones in this sample may be carry-over from other donors' samples.

This rearrangement joins TRBV2 to TRBJ2-1; a possible D gene is TRBD1 (6 bases). Trimming pared 11 bases from V and 7 bases from J, leaving 12 bases between. The CDR3 runs to 11 residues. Per the germline V gene, CDR1 is SNHLY and CDR2 is FYNNEI. The CDR3 sequence: CASKGGNEQFF. In DNA form, the CDR3 reads TGTGCCTCTAAAGGGGGAAATGAGCAGTTCTTC.

This clonotype was found a few times. J is TRBJ1-5 and V is TRBV20-1; TRBD1 matches at 8 bases. This CDR3 is 16 amino acids long. Germline CDR1 DFQATT, CDR2 SNEGSKA (reference sequence). CDR3 protein: CSTQGQASEGNQPQHF. The CDR3 DNA reads as TGCAGCACCCAGGGACAGGCCTCGGAGGGCAATCAGCCCCAGCATTTT.

In this sample, this clonotype turned up many times. The CDR3 protein is CASRRRGRENTGELFF. DNA for the CDR3: TGTGCCAGCAGGCGCCGGGGCAGGGAGAACACCGGGGAGCTGTTTTTT. The chain uses TRBV28 and TRBJ2-2; D might be TRBD1 or TRBD2, each matching 5 bases. The V end was cut by 6 bases, the J end by 1 base, with 15 bases between. This CDR3 has 16 amino acids. Germline CDR1 and CDR2: MDHEN and SYDVKM.

The CDR3 sequence is CASSQHRPYQGAPPGTGELFF. In nucleotides, the CDR3 is TGTGCCAGCAGCCAACATCGCCCTTACCAGGGGGCGCCCCCCGGGACCGGGGAGCTGTTTTTT. The V call is TRBV14, the J call TRBJ2-2, with TRBD1 identical over 8 bases. The length of the CDR3 is 21 residues. After removal of 2 bases from V and 5 bases from J, the junction contained 22 bases not matched to a gene. Per the germline V gene, CDR1 is SGHDN and CDR2 is FVKESK.

In this sample, this clonotype turned up many times. V is TRBV11-2 and J is TRBJ2-3; 13 positions agree with TRBD2. Germline V gene sequence: CDR1 SGHAT, CDR2 FQNNGV. The V gene end was trimmed by 5 bases and the J gene end by 5 bases; junction bases not matched to a gene: 4. The CDR3 has 15 residues. CDR3 DNA sequence: TGTGCCAGCAGCCTCCGGACTAGCGGGGGAGATACGCAGTATTTT. Residues: CASSLRTSGGDTQYF.

This clonotype has more than one count but fewer than ten. As DNA, the CDR3 is TGCAGCGTTGGTGTGGATACGCAGTATTTT. This translates into CSVGVDTQYF. This chain joins TRBV29-1 and TRBJ2-3, with D unresolved. Germline CDR1 reads SQVTM; CDR2 reads ANQGSEA. The ends were cut back, 4 bases at V and 6 bases at J, with 5 bases in the middle. The CDR3 loop spans 10 amino acids.

This clonotype came up a few times. The chain recombines TRBV9 with TRBJ1-5; tentative D call: TRBD1 (5 bases). The CDR3 has 15 amino acids. In germline, CDR1 is SGDLS, CDR2 YYNGEE. V lost 4 bases to trimming and J lost 4 bases, with 15 bases between them. The CDR3 region is CASSPNPDSNQPQHF. CDR3 in DNA: TGTGCCAGCAGCCCCAATCCCGACAGTAATCAGCCCCAGCATTTT.

There are many counts of this clonotype. The V and J genes are TRBV6-2 or TRBV6-3 and TRBJ2-7, with 9 bases matching TRBD1. The CDR3 totals 17 residues. CDR1 and CDR2 from the germline V gene are MNHEY and SVGEGT. The CDR3 region is CASSYSPRDRAGYEQYV. CDR3 DNA: TGTGCCAGCAGCTACTCCCCCCGGGACAGGGCCGGATACGAGCAGTACGTC.

The CDR3, as DNA: TGCAGTGCTGTTTGGACAGGGGGCTACAATGAGCAGTTCTTC. Amino acids: CSAVWTGGYNEQFF. This chain connects TRBV20-1 to TRBJ2-1, with 10 bases fitting TRBD1. With 5 bases clipped from V and 3 bases from J, the junction kept 4 bases outside the gene matches. The CDR3 runs to 14 residues. CDR1 is DFQATT, CDR2 SNEGSKA, per germline (reference sequence).

This clonotype showed up just a few times. This chain links TRBV7-9 with TRBJ1-4; D remains unclear. V was cut by 4 bases and J by 11 bases, with 8 bases left in between. The CDR3 contains 11 residues. Germline CDR1 reads SEHNR; CDR2 reads FQNEAQ (reference sequence). The CDR3 protein is CASSSEVKLFF. CDR3 sequence (DNA): TGTGCCAGCAGCTCCGAGGTGAAACTGTTTTTT.

This clonotype was detected ten times or more. The chain carries TRBV11-1 and TRBJ2-3; D could derive from TRBD1 or TRBD2 (5 bases each). CDR1 and CDR2 (germline): SGHAT, FQDESV (reference sequence). The length of the CDR3 is 15 residues. Deletions cut 5 bases from V and 5 bases from J, with 17 bases between. CDR3 in amino acids: CASSHQRGIEDTQYF. The CDR3 region has the DNA TGTGCCAGCAGCCACCAGAGGGGCATTGAAGATACGCAGTATTTT.

Turning to this clonotype: One base away lies a much larger clone, so this may be a sequencing read error. The chain carries TRBV7-8 and TRBJ2-1; TRBD2 aligns across 10 bases. CDR1 and CDR2 from the germline V gene are SGHVS and FQNEAQ. The length of the CDR3 is 15 residues. The CDR3 DNA reads TGTGTCAGCAGCTTATTAGCGGGGGGACACAATGAGCAGTTCTTC. It translates to CVSSLLAGGHNEQFF.

This clonotype occurred many times. This sequence joins TRBV14 and TRBJ1-1; D is unresolved. V lost 8 bases to trimming and J lost 5 bases, with 12 bases between them. The CDR3 runs 12 residues. In germline, CDR1 is SGHDN, CDR2 FVKESK. Written as DNA, the CDR3 is TGTGCCAGCGGACGGATCCAGACTGAAGCTTTCTTT. Protein product: CASGRIQTEAFF.

The rearrangement joins TRBV29-1 to TRBJ1-5; TRBD1 is a possible D gene (5 bases). CDR3 length: 13 amino acids. CDR1 is SQVTM and CDR2 is ANQGSEA in the germline V gene. The V gene lost 0 bases and the J gene lost 9 bases, with 12 bases spanning the gap. This CDR3 reads CSVEDRGSGPQHF. CDR3 in DNA: TGCAGCGTTGAAGATCGGGGGTCTGGGCCCCAGCATTTT.